This entry features one T cell receptor beta chain sequence. Which antigen it targets is not known. Base qualities are not at hand, and no much larger clone is one base apart. Participants in the prospective study were enrolled through a virtual design, were aged 18 to 89 years, and lived in roughly 25 United States geographic areas. In the prospective study, participants were assigned to cohorts based on the clinical history participants reported in a screening survey and a study questionnaire. Exposed participants had been in contact with someone with a PCR-confirmed or clinician-diagnosed COVID-19 case within 2 weeks of study entry. Mobile phlebotomists in the prospective study collected whole blood, serum and a nasopharyngeal or oropharyngeal swab from every participant. Additional blood draws and questionnaires over an approximately two-month period could optionally be provided by prospective study participants. Prospective study blood samples were shipped either frozen or at room temperature before DNA extraction.

This entry is derived from a study of blood T cell repertoires in COVID-19 (dated by TCRdb to 2020 to 2022). The study in broad terms: Samples covering the acute and convalescent phases of COVID-19 were provided by collaborators in the United States, Italy and Spain. The prospective study material was composed of cDNA or gDNA derived from T cells, B-cell-depleted T cells, or PBMCs. The dataset comprised deeply sampled blood TCRbeta repertoires from subjects exposed to, actively infected with, or recovered from COVID-19. The repertoires were made available in a free public database intended to serve as a resource for research on the immune response to SARS-CoV-2. Samples were obtained from the ongoing ImmuneRACE study (first 160 participants) and from about 1,300 subjects provided by 6 global collaborators. Sample metadata almost always included a de-identified subject ID, COVID-19 status, age in years and sex. HLA class I and class II types, where available, came from metadata supplied by the sample provider rather than from assay-based typing. Study-wide findings and limitations: How much clinical and demographic metadata was included differed by source and by participant, and the metadata was provided uncurated.

The CDR3 sequence holds 16 residues, the cysteine and phenylalanine included. The entry retains the CDR3 DNA only, 48 bases that are in frame from base 1. The germline V and J ends show losses of 2 bases and 6 bases respectively, and no gene match explains 10 bases of the junction. The germline V gene sets CDR1 to SGHDT and CDR2 to YYEEEE. TCRbeta CDR3 regions were amplified from genomic DNA using the immunoSEQ Assay, a bias-controlled multiplex PCR. For the original study's pipeline: The number of nucleated cells in each sample was estimated by amplification of reference gene primers within the assay. To quantify the absolute abundance of each unique TCRbeta CDR3 rearrangement, sequence reads were collapsed and filtered. Productive Simpson clonality was computed per sample as the square root of Simpson's diversity index over productive rearrangements. Imported from immuneACCESS, the table was reduced by TCRdb to in-frame sequences with V and J called. These copies leave out some clones; in studies compared against another copy, an unresolved V gene accounts for under half, and the cause of the remainder is not known. D and trimming come from the DNA, and the V and J calls and clone size come from that table. The sample table holds some 320,000 clones, of which more than 85% were seen once. Of the sample, around 3.9% falls within the top ten clones.

The receptor was derived from a woman aged 25 to 45 who had been exposed to COVID-19. The source material was PBMCs or T cells enriched from blood (not recorded which). Recombination linked TRBV5-6 to TRBJ1-2; 10 nucleotides in the junction match TRBD1. This receptor has the CDR3 CASSFPGTGELHGYTF. The DNA sequence reads TGTGCCAGCAGCTTCCCCGGGACAGGGGAGTTACATGGCTACACCTTC.